Below, 31 T cell receptor beta chains from the same sample are listed, as sequenced in a study of cytomegalovirus exposure and HLA in healthy donors. The PCR contained 60 Vbeta and 13 Jbeta primers. Clones were sequenced by immunoSEQ multiplex PCR, and TCRdb holds only the in-frame ones, with some missing. The sample has roughly 80,000 clones; approximately 67% are singletons. The sequenced sample consisted of PBMCs. The receptors originated from a male donor in good health and CMV-seropositive.

This CDR3 reads CASSARTESYGYTF. The CDR3 nucleotides read TGTGCCAGCAGCGCTCGGACAGAGTCGTATGGCTACACCTTC. The rearrangement links TRBV9 to TRBJ1-2; D possibly corresponds to TRBD1 (6 bases). Germline V gives CDR1 SGDLS, CDR2 YYNGEE. The CDR3 totals 14 residues. The V end was cut by 3 bases, the J end by 5 bases, with 14 bases between. The full variable domain, rest sourced from reference TRBV9 and TRBJ1-2, is DSGVTQTPKHLITATGQRVTLRCSPRSGDLSVYWYQQSLDQGLQFLIQYYNGEERAKGNILERFSAQQFPDLHSELNLSSLELGDSALYFCASSARTESYGYTFGSGTRLTVV.

This clone was observed a few times. Distinct nucleotide sequences in the sample also encode this CDR3. In nucleotides, the CDR3 is TGTGCCAGCAGAGCGGGGGGCTCCTACAATGAGCAGTTCTTC. Protein sequence: CASRAGGSYNEQFF. This chain joins TRBV28 and TRBJ2-1; the match to TRBD2 covers 9 bases. This CDR3 has 14 amino acids. V lost 6 bases to trimming and J lost 0 bases; unmatched junction nucleotides: 0. The germline V gene encodes CDR1 MDHEN and CDR2 SYDVKM.

The chain is built from TRBV28 and TRBJ1-5; D is unresolved. The ends were cut back, 6 bases at V and 7 bases at J, with 16 bases in the middle. This CDR3 region has 14 residues. Germline values: CDR1 MDHEN, CDR2 SYDVKM. DNA for the CDR3: TGTGCCAGCAGGTCTCACCGTATCGAGCAGCCCCAGCATTTT. This encodes CASRSHRIEQPQHF.

A note on this clone: Other nucleotide sequences in the sample specify the same CDR3. The chain joins TRBV5-1 to TRBJ1-2, with a tentative D call TRBD1 (5 bases). The CDR3 loop spans 14 amino acids. Germline V gene sequence: CDR1 SGHRS, CDR2 YFSETQ. V was cut by 0 bases and J by 2 bases, with 8 bases left in between. The CDR3 nucleotides are TGCGCCAGCAGCTTGGATCGGGGGAACTATGGCTACACCTTC. As protein: CASSLDRGNYGYTF. The variable domain in full, completed from reference TRBV5-1 and TRBJ1-2, reads KAGVTQTPRYLIKTRGQQVTLSCSPISGHRSVSWYQQTPGQGLQFLFEYFSETQRNKGNFPGRFSGRQFSNSRSEMNVSTLELGDSALYLCASSLDRGNYGYTFGSGTRLTVV.

The chain carries TRBV25-1 and TRBJ1-2; 11 positions match TRBD1. The V gene's germline CDR1 is MGHDK and CDR2 SYGVNS. V dropped 3 bases and J dropped 7; count of bases not matched to a gene: 13. The CDR3 runs to 17 residues. DNA for the CDR3: TGTGCCAGCAGTGACCGTTTGGGTGGACAGGGGGCGCGTGGCTACACCTTC. Protein: CASSDRLGGQGARGYTF.

This clone was seen a handful of times. The chain combines TRBV5-1 with TRBJ2-7, with D possibly matching TRBD2 (6 bases). This CDR3 comprises 14 residues. Trimming shortened V by 4 bases and J by 6 bases, and 17 bases separated the two germline ends. Germline loops: CDR1 SGHRS, CDR2 YFSETQ. CDR3 protein: CASSPAGRPCEQYF. In DNA form, the CDR3 reads TGCGCCAGCAGCCCCGCAGGGAGGCCGTGCGAGCAGTACTTC.

This clone was picked up a small number of times. The V call is TRBV6-5, the J call TRBJ1-1, with D maybe TRBD1 (6 bases). The CDR3 is made up of 15 amino acids. V was trimmed by 2 bases and J by 4 bases, leaving 14 bases between them. Germline V gives CDR1 MNHEY, CDR2 SVGAGI. The CDR3 is CASSYLIRGGTEAFF. CDR3 nucleotide sequence: TGTGCCAGCAGTTACCTAATCAGGGGTGGCACTGAAGCTTTCTTT.

This rearrangement joins TRBV28 to TRBJ1-2; 8 bases match TRBD1. Germline assignment: CDR1 MDHEN and CDR2 SYDVKM. J gave up 6 bases and V 2 bases, and 5 bases lay outside the gene matches. This CDR3 region has 14 residues. The CDR3 here is CASSLGGQDDGYTF. CDR3 in DNA: TGTGCCAGCAGTTTAGGGGGACAGGATGATGGCTACACCTTC.

The rearrangement uses TRBV13 and TRBJ1-6; possibly TRBD1 for D (6 bases). Trimming cost V 4 bases and J 10 bases, with 20 bases left between them. The germline V gene encodes CDR1 PRHDT and CDR2 FYEKMQ (reference sequence). The CDR3 is 16 amino acids. The CDR3 sequence: CASSYGQLGNLSPLHF. The CDR3, as DNA: TGTGCCAGCAGCTACGGACAGTTGGGAAATTTATCACCCCTCCACTTT.

This clone has only one observation. The chain is built from TRBV29-1 and TRBJ2-7; TRBD1 aligns across 9 bases. Germline V gene data show CDR1 as SQVTM and CDR2 as ANQGSEA. The V segment lost 7 bases and the J segment 4 bases; nucleotides outside the gene matches: 20. CDR3 length: 17 amino acids. CDR3 loop: CSANSPRVGTGRYEQYF. The CDR3 DNA reads TGCAGCGCCAATTCCCCTAGGGTCGGGACAGGGCGTTACGAGCAGTACTTC.

V gene TRBV11-3 combines with J gene TRBJ2-1; 8 positions agree with TRBD1. Germline CDR1 and CDR2: SGHNT and YENEEA. V lost 4 bases to trimming and J lost 6 bases; unmatched junction nucleotides: 11. The CDR3 loop spans 16 amino acids. CDR3 sequence reads: CASSSGTGRTPNEQFF. CDR3 DNA sequence: TGTGCCAGCAGCTCCGGGACAGGTAGAACACCCAATGAGCAGTTCTTC.

This chain joins TRBV11-1 and TRBJ1-1; no firm D call. Germline CDR1 is SGHAT and CDR2 is FQDESV (reference sequence). Trimming left V 2 bases short and J 11 bases short, with 12 bases between. This CDR3 is built from 12 residues. CDR3 bases: TGTGCCAGCAGCTTATTGGCGGGATACGCTTTCTTT. Residues: CASSLLAGYAFF.

A single count supports this clone. This chain links TRBV6-1 with TRBJ1-1, with 7 bases lining up with TRBD1. Germline lookup yields CDR1 MNHNS and CDR2 SASEGT. The V segment lost 2 bases and the J segment 5 bases; nucleotides outside the gene matches: 5. The CDR3 length is 14 residues. The CDR3: CASSEQLTGTEAFF. DNA of the CDR3: TGTGCCAGCAGTGAACAATTGACAGGGACTGAAGCTTTCTTT.

This clone was seen a single time. This chain connects TRBV5-1 to TRBJ2-1; 11 nucleotides agree with TRBD1. The germline gives CDR1 SGHRS, CDR2 YFSETQ. CDR3 size: 16 residues. V shed 0 bases, J shed 3 bases, and the junction held 2 bases outside the gene matches. In nucleotides, the CDR3 is TGCGCCAGCAGCTTGGCGGGGACAGGGGGCTACAATGAGCAGTTCTTC. Protein sequence: CASSLAGTGGYNEQFF. Supplemented by reference TRBV5-1 and TRBJ2-1, the full variable domain reads KAGVTQTPRYLIKTRGQQVTLSCSPISGHRSVSWYQQTPGQGLQFLFEYFSETQRNKGNFPGRFSGRQFSNSRSEMNVSTLELGDSALYLCASSLAGTGGYNEQFFGPGTRLTVL.

This rearrangement joins TRBV29-1 to TRBJ2-2, with 7 bases fitting TRBD1. This CDR3 spans 14 amino acids. Trimming removed 6 bases from V and 3 bases from J; junction bases left unmatched: 7. CDR1 is SQVTM, CDR2 ANQGSEA, per germline. CDR3 amino acids: CSVRTQGYTGELFF. CDR3 sequence (DNA): TGCAGCGTCCGGACACAGGGGTACACCGGGGAGCTGTTTTTT.

This clone was counted between two and nine times. The chain employs TRBV5-6 and TRBJ2-7, with D unclear. Trimming left V 4 bases short and J 0 bases short, with 11 bases between. This CDR3 comprises 14 residues. Germline CDR1 is SGHDT and CDR2 is YYEEEE. The CDR3 is CASSPTMLSYEQYF. The CDR3 nucleotides are TGTGCCAGCAGCCCCACTATGCTCTCCTACGAGCAGTACTTC.

This clone was detected a few times. V usage is TRBV6-1 and J usage is TRBJ2-1; maybe TRBD2 (5 bases). The length of the CDR3 is 13 residues. Germline CDR1 and CDR2: MNHNS and SASEGT. V gave up 7 bases and J gave up 5 bases, with 12 bases separating them. The CDR3 DNA sequence: TGTGCCAGCATCCTCGGGCGGGACAATGAGCAGTTCTTC. Translation gives CASILGRDNEQFF.

This clone was observed a handful of times. The chain couples TRBV28 to TRBJ1-4, with a weak D call TRBD1 (6 bases). The CDR3 has 14 amino acids. V lost 4 bases, J lost 8 bases, and 14 bases lay in between. The germline V gene encodes CDR1 MDHEN and CDR2 SYDVKM. The CDR3 DNA reads as TGTGCCAGCAGTTCAGGACAGCAGAGGGAAAAACTGTTTTTT. This sequence encodes CASSSGQQREKLFF.

The V gene is TRBV7-9, the J gene TRBJ2-1, with TRBD2 matching over 16 bases. Germline V gene lookup returns CDR1 SEHNR and CDR2 FQNEAQ (reference sequence). J was trimmed by 10 bases and V by 3 bases; bases with no gene match: 15. There are 19 residues in the CDR3. CDR3 in amino acids: CASSFVGNPGLAGGGEQFF. CDR3 bases: TGTGCCAGCAGCTTTGTGGGCAATCCGGGACTAGCGGGAGGGGGGGAGCAGTTCTTC.

The genes are TRBV9 and TRBJ2-6; possible D gene TRBD2, 6 bases. Germline V gene lookup returns CDR1 SGDLS and CDR2 YYNGEE. CDR3 length: 19 amino acids. V was cut by 0 bases and J by 0 bases, with 16 bases left in between. The CDR3 sequence: CASSVGGEQASSGANVLTF. The CDR3 coding sequence is TGTGCCAGCAGCGTAGGGGGGGAACAGGCGAGCTCTGGGGCCAACGTCCTGACTTTC.

DNA for the CDR3: TGTGCCATCAGTGGAACGGGAGCCCAAGAGACCCAGTACTTC. Its protein product is CAISGTGAQETQYF. This sequence joins TRBV10-3 and TRBJ2-5, with D possibly TRBD2 on 6 matching bases. With 4 bases removed from V and 1 base from J, the gap between germline ends came to 10 bases. This CDR3 region has 14 residues. Germline CDR1 ENHRY, CDR2 SYGVKD.

The chain is built from TRBV6-6 and TRBJ2-7, with D hard to call. Germline assignment: CDR1 MNHNY and CDR2 SVGAGI (reference sequence). V was shortened by 6 bases and J by 0 bases, with 15 bases between the two germline ends. The CDR3 is 15 amino acids. CDR3 loop: CASSPNSPSSYEQYF. DNA of the CDR3: TGTGCCAGCAGCCCCAATAGCCCGAGCTCCTACGAGCAGTACTTC.

The chain has TRBV6-5 and TRBJ2-5; 7 bases map to TRBD1. The DNA end is a closer match to TRBJ2-7, so the J assignment may be wrong. Germline V gene sequence: CDR1 MNHEY, CDR2 SVGAGI. There are 12 residues in the CDR3. The CDR3 region is CASKGTAYEQYF. CDR3 DNA: TGTGCCAGCAAAGGGACAGCCTACGAGCAGTACTTC.

The chain joins TRBV14 to TRBJ2-1, with D tentatively TRBD2 (5 bases). This CDR3 is built from 16 residues. The germline V gene encodes CDR1 SGHDN and CDR2 FVKESK. The V end was cut by 1 base, the J end by 9 bases, with 19 bases between. CDR3 sequence reads: CASSQGPGNLRGEQFF. Here the CDR3 DNA reads TGTGCCAGCAGCCAAGGCCCGGGGAACCTTAGAGGTGAGCAGTTCTTC. Variable domain in full (rest from reference TRBV14 and TRBJ2-1): EAGVTQFPSHSVIEKGQTVTLRCDPISGHDNLYWYRRVMGKEIKFLLHFVKESKQDESGMPNNRFLAERTGGTYSTLKVQPAELEDSGVYFCASSQGPGNLRGEQFFGPGTRLTVL.

This clone came up a few times. This chain connects TRBV19 to TRBJ2-3; the D is unclear. The CDR3 sequence is 14 residues long. Germline V gene lookup returns CDR1 LNHDA and CDR2 SQIVND (reference sequence). Between the trimmed V and J ends, which lost 1 base and 2 bases, there was a span of 7 bases. Here the CDR3 DNA reads TGTGCCAGTAGTATAGGGGCCGCCACAGATACGCAGTATTTT. Residues: CASSIGAATDTQYF.

V usage is TRBV30 and J usage is TRBJ1-6, with TRBD1 matching over 8 bases. Trimming removed 4 bases from V and 7 bases from J; junction bases left unmatched: 3. Germline CDR1 is GTSNPN and CDR2 is SVGIG (reference sequence). The CDR3 runs 13 residues. CDR3 sequence reads: CAWTGGGNSPLHF. The CDR3 bases are TGTGCCTGGACAGGGGGCGGAAATTCACCCCTCCACTTT.

This clone was seen a few times. The V call is TRBV28, the J call TRBJ2-7, with a weak D call TRBD2 (6 bases). The germline V and J ends were trimmed by 4 bases and 4 bases, with 17 bases remaining between them. This CDR3 has 15 residues. Germline V CDR1 and CDR2: MDHEN, SYDVKM. CDR3 sequence reads: CASSSMVPGTYEQYF. The CDR3 nucleotides read TGTGCCAGCAGTTCCATGGTCCCCGGGACTTACGAGCAGTACTTC.

This clone has a handful of counts. This CDR3 is CSGGTSGGAGEQFF. Written as DNA, the CDR3 is TGCAGCGGGGGGACTAGCGGGGGGGCAGGTGAGCAGTTCTTC. This sequence joins TRBV29-1 and TRBJ2-1; 16 positions agree with TRBD2. Losses at the gene ends were 7 bases for V and 9 bases for J; bases not matched to a gene: 6. This CDR3 contains 14 residues. Germline CDR1 and CDR2: SQVTM and ANQGSEA.

This chain links TRBV7-8 with TRBJ1-1, with D tentatively TRBD1 (5 bases). V was clipped by 0 bases and J by 11 bases, with 13 bases between them. The CDR3 spans 13 residues. Germline lookup yields CDR1 SGHVS and CDR2 FQNEAQ. The CDR3 region has the DNA TGTGCCAGCAGCTTAGCCGGGGGGGTAAGGGCTTTCTTT. Its protein is CASSLAGGVRAFF.

The gene calls are TRBV25-1 and TRBJ2-3; 7 positions agree with TRBD1. The junction had 5 bases not matched to a gene; V was cut back by 6 bases and J by 2 bases. Germline lookup yields CDR1 MGHDK and CDR2 SYGVNS. The CDR3 has 14 residues. CDR3 in DNA: TGTGCCAGCAGACACAGGGGTAACACAGATACGCAGTATTTT. Encoded protein: CASRHRGNTDTQYF.

V usage is TRBV7-2 and J usage is TRBJ2-1, with 10 bases identical to TRBD2. Trimming at V came to 5 bases and at J to 6 bases, leaving 10 bases not matched to a gene. Germline V gene sequence: CDR1 SGHTA, CDR2 FQGNSA. This CDR3 is built from 16 residues. The CDR3 sequence is CASSPPGTSVGNEQFF. For the CDR3, the DNA is TGTGCCAGCAGCCCGCCCGGGACTAGCGTGGGCAATGAGCAGTTCTTC. The full variable domain, in which reference TRBV7-2 and TRBJ2-1 provide the parts outside the CDR3, is GAGVSQSPSNKVTEKGKDVELRCDPISGHTALYWYRQSLGQGLEFLIYFQGNSAPDKSGLPSDRFSAERTGGSVSTLTIQRTQQEDSAVYLCASSPPGTSVGNEQFFGPGTRLTVL.